Listed below are T cell receptor beta chains from one sample, sequenced in a study of molecular identifiers for immune sequencing clone quantification. TCRdb used MiXCR to reprocess the PCR reads, holding one entry per CDR3 protein. The data show under 800,000 distinct CDR3 sequences, over 25% seen once. The material sequenced was naive CD8+ T cells from blood, with Jurkat cell RNA spiked in. These receptors were taken from a human donor in good health. Some libraries in this study had Jurkat cell RNA spiked in. The CDR3 runs from the conserved cysteine through the conserved F or W. The D gene is left open where the match is weak. Clone size, where shown, is once, few, many, or a class for clones that have expanded.

J gene | D gene | V gene | clone size | CDR3 protein | CDR3 DNA
TRBJ1-2 | . | TRBV6-5 | few | CASSLAGRDGYTF | TGTGCCAGCAGCCTAGCCGGGCGGGATGGCTACACCTTC
TRBJ2-1 | . | TRBV9 | many | CASSATRGNEQFF | TGTGCCAGCAGCGCCACACGAGGCAATGAGCAGTTCTTC
TRBJ2-2 | . | TRBV5-4 | . | CASSAPLLADTGELFF | TGTGCCAGCAGCGCTCCCCTCCTAGCCGACACCGGGGAGCTGTTTTTT
TRBJ2-7 | . | TRBV23-1 | few | CASSHGPSTYEQYF | TGCGCCAGCAGTCACGGGCCTAGCACCTACGAGCAGTACTTC
TRBJ2-5 | . | TRBV6-2/TRBV6-3 | many | CASSYPFEETQYF | TGTGCCAGCAGTTACCCGTTCGAAGAGACCCAGTACTTC
TRBJ1-5 | . | TRBV10-3 | few | CAISDPTVSNQPQHF | TGTGCCATCAGTGATCCGACAGTTAGCAATCAGCCCCAGCATTTT
TRBJ2-1 | . | TRBV30 | few | CAWSENEQFF | TGTGCCTGGAGTGAGAATGAGCAGTTCTTC
TRBJ2-2 | . | TRBV13 | few | CASSLKGILAGELFF | TGTGCCAGCAGCTTAAAGGGCATTCTGGCCGGGGAGCTGTTTTTT
TRBJ2-2 | . | TRBV6-1 | many | CASSEGQNTGELFF | TGTGCCAGCAGTGAAGGTCAAAACACCGGGGAGCTGTTTTTT
TRBJ2-6 | . | TRBV4-3 | many | CASSQDRWVTGANVLTF | TGCGCCAGCAGCCAAGATAGATGGGTAACTGGGGCCAACGTCCTGACTTTC
TRBJ2-7 | . | TRBV3-1 | few | CASSQDVGNEQYF | TGTGCCAGCAGCCAAGATGTGGGGAACGAGCAGTACTTC
TRBJ2-1 | . | TRBV4-3 | . | CASSQTGGVHEQFF | TGCGCCAGCAGCCAAACGGGCGGGGTGCATGAGCAGTTCTTC
TRBJ1-1 | TRBD1 | TRBV6-2/TRBV6-3 | many | CASSGQGKSNTEAFF | TGTGCCAGCAGTGGACAGGGAAAGTCGAACACTGAAGCTTTCTTT
TRBJ2-6 | . | TRBV5-4 | many | CASSLASTGANVLTF | TGTGCCAGCAGCTTGGCTAGTACGGGAGCCAACGTCCTGACTTTC
TRBJ1-4 | . | TRBV9 | few | CASSVAGRYDEKLFF | TGTGCCAGCAGCGTAGCGGGCAGGTATGATGAAAAACTGTTTTTT
TRBJ2-1 | . | TRBV6-5 | . | CASSFGDTYNEQFF | TGTGCCAGCAGTTTCGGGGATACCTACAATGAGCAGTTCTTC
TRBJ2-7 | . | TRBV3-1 | . | CASGPSAARSYEQYF | TGTGCCAGCGGTCCGAGTGCGGCGAGATCCTACGAGCAGTACTTC
TRBJ1-1 | . | TRBV5-1 | many | CASSWLGGTEAFF | TGCGCCAGCAGCTGGTTAGGGGGGACTGAAGCTTTCTTT
TRBJ2-1 | TRBD2 | TRBV2 | many | CASSGTKSVLAGGRLYGVEQFF | TGTGCCAGCAGTGGAACAAAATCGGTACTAGCGGGGGGGCGCCTGTATGGGGTTGAGCAGTTCTTC
TRBJ2-7 | TRBD2 | TRBV20-1 | . | CSAQRGAPYEQYF | TGCAGTGCCCAGCGGGGGGCCCCCTACGAGCAGTACTTC
TRBJ2-7 | . | TRBV30 | few | CAWSVLPGGEQYF | TGTGCCTGGAGTGTACTCCCCGGGGGCGAGCAGTACTTC
TRBJ1-5 | . | TRBV27 | . | CASSVGGTGNQPQHF | TGTGCCAGCTCGGTCGGGGGAACGGGCAATCAGCCCCAGCATTTT
TRBJ2-2 | . | TRBV9 | many | CASSDRYTGELFF | TGTGCCAGCAGTGACAGATACACCGGGGAGCTGTTTTTT
TRBJ2-2 | . | TRBV30 | few | CAWSHGTLYTGELFF | TGTGCCTGGAGCCACGGGACCTTATACACCGGGGAGCTGTTTTTT
TRBJ2-7 | . | TRBV19 | once | CASGTSYGSSYEQYF | TGTGCCAGTGGTACCTCCTACGGGAGCTCCTACGAGCAGTACTTC
TRBJ2-7 | TRBD2 | TRBV6-1 | . | CASRDRLAGSYEQYF | TGTGCCAGCAGGGATCGACTAGCGGGATCCTACGAGCAGTACTTC
TRBJ1-1 | . | TRBV4-3 | many | CASSQDFRGVDTEAFF | TGCGCCAGCAGCCAAGATTTTAGGGGAGTAGACACTGAAGCTTTCTTT
TRBJ2-7 | . | TRBV20-1 | once | CSARAPMYVAQYF | TGCAGTGCTAGAGCTCCCATGTATGTGGCGCAGTACTTC
TRBJ2-7 | . | TRBV7-2 | few | CASRSRESSYEQYF | TGTGCCAGCAGGAGCAGGGAGAGCTCCTACGAGCAGTACTTC
TRBJ1-1 | . | TRBV7-6 | . | CASSLGSAGADTEAFF | TGTGCCAGCAGCTTAGGGTCTGCGGGCGCGGACACTGAAGCTTTCTTT
TRBJ2-7 | TRBD2 | TRBV5-1 | . | CASSSETSGGYEQYF | TGCGCCAGCAGCTCCGAGACTAGCGGGGGGTACGAGCAGTACTTC
TRBJ2-3 | . | TRBV12-3/TRBV12-4 | . | CASSTSVAASTDTQYF | TGTGCCAGCAGCACATCCGTAGCTGCTAGCACAGATACGCAGTATTTT
TRBJ1-2 | . | TRBV4-3 | few | CASSQDLKSGYTF | TGCGCCAGCAGCCAAGATTTGAAGTCGGGCTACACCTTC
TRBJ1-4 | . | TRBV19 | once | CASSRDIVDEKLFF | TGTGCCAGTAGTCGGGACATAGTGGACGAAAAACTGTTTTTT
TRBJ2-7 | TRBD1 | TRBV20-1 | few | CSVKPLSQGSGEQYF | TGCAGTGTTAAACCCCTCTCACAGGGGTCAGGCGAGCAGTACTTC
TRBJ2-7 | . | TRBV29-1 | . | CSVRTDSSYEQYF | TGCAGCGTTCGGACAGATTCTTCCTACGAGCAGTACTTC
TRBJ2-5 | . | TRBV7-6 | many | CASSPGQGRETQYF | TGTGCCAGCAGCCCGGGCCAGGGTCGAGAGACCCAGTACTTC
TRBJ1-4 | . | TRBV29-1 | few | CSVVSGSEKLFF | TGCAGCGTTGTTAGTGGCTCTGAAAAACTGTTTTTT
TRBJ2-3 | . | TRBV4-1 | many | CASSQERGASTDTQYF | TGCGCCAGCAGCCAAGAGAGGGGGGCATCCACAGATACGCAGTATTTT
TRBJ2-1 | TRBD2 | TRBV7-2 | many | CASSLVFGLAIDEQFF | TGTGCCAGCAGCTTAGTGTTTGGACTAGCGATAGATGAGCAGTTCTTC
TRBJ2-7 | . | TRBV20-1 | many | CSARLDEQYF | TGCAGTGCCCGTTTGGACGAGCAGTACTTC
TRBJ1-4 | . | TRBV7-6 | . | CASSLAGDPGEKLFF | TGTGCCAGCAGCTTAGCCGGTGACCCCGGCGAAAAACTGTTTTTT
TRBJ2-3 | . | TRBV9 | . | CASSGNKERNTQYF | TGTGCCAGCAGCGGAAACAAGGAGAGAAATACGCAGTATTTT
TRBJ2-7 | . | TRBV7-9 | many | CASSPRAGDGPYEQYF | TGTGCCAGCAGCCCCAGGGCTGGGGATGGTCCCTACGAGCAGTACTTC
TRBJ2-2 | . | TRBV7-9 | few | CASSFSGNAGELFF | TGTGCCAGCAGCTTCTCGGGGAACGCCGGGGAGCTGTTTTTT
TRBJ2-7 | . | TRBV29-1 | . | CSVILTGYEQYF | TGCAGCGTCATTCTCACTGGCTACGAGCAGTACTTC
TRBJ2-7 | TRBD1 | TRBV30 | . | CAWSSAGRGSRPYYEQYF | TGTGCCTGGAGTTCGGCGGGCAGGGGGTCTAGGCCCTACTACGAGCAGTACTTC
TRBJ2-3 | . | TRBV11-2 | . | CASSFPSLTDTQYF | TGTGCCAGCAGCTTCCCTAGTCTCACAGATACGCAGTATTTT
TRBJ2-2 | . | TRBV7-7 | few | CATTTGMFNTGELFF | TGTGCCACTACCACAGGGATGTTCAACACCGGGGAGCTGTTTTTT
TRBJ2-5 | . | TRBV19 | . | CASSMMWGVQATQYF | TGTGCCAGTAGTATGATGTGGGGCGTCCAAGCGACCCAGTACTTC
TRBJ2-3 | TRBD2 | TRBV12-3/TRBV12-4 | few | CASSLVPAGGKDTQYF | TGTGCCAGCAGTTTAGTACCAGCGGGGGGGAAAGATACGCAGTATTTT
TRBJ1-1 | . | TRBV6-5 | . | CATHTGNTEAFF | TGTGCCACCCATACAGGGAACACTGAAGCTTTCTTT
TRBJ2-3 | . | TRBV20-1 | many | CSAYLGLTDTQYF | TGCAGTGCCTACCTTGGGTTAACAGATACGCAGTATTTT
TRBJ1-1 | TRBD1 | TRBV4-3 | few | CASFPDRGDTEAFF | TGCGCCAGCTTCCCGGACAGGGGAGACACTGAAGCTTTCTTT
TRBJ1-1 | . | TRBV20-1 | few | CSARAGGSSTEAFF | TGCAGTGCTAGAGCCGGGGGCTCTAGCACTGAAGCTTTCTTT
TRBJ2-5 | TRBD2 | TRBV14 | many | CASSQSTSGRMETQYF | TGTGCCAGCAGCCAGTCGACTAGCGGGAGAATGGAGACCCAGTACTTC
TRBJ1-2 | . | TRBV4-3 | many | CASSQESSPNYGYTF | TGCGCCAGCAGCCAAGAGAGTAGTCCTAACTATGGCTACACCTTC
TRBJ2-7 | TRBD2 | TRBV7-9 | few | CASSLDGRSYEQYF | TGTGCCAGCAGCTTAGACGGGAGGAGCTACGAGCAGTACTTC
TRBJ2-3 | TRBD2 | TRBV7-9 | many | CASSHRLAGSTDTQYF | TGTGCCAGCAGCCACCGACTAGCGGGAAGCACAGATACGCAGTATTTT